This T cell receptor (beta chain) was sequenced for a study of shared clonotypes between healthy human individuals. This clone was recorded a few times. This CDR3 is also generated by other DNA sequences in the sample. The CDR3 contains 14 residues. Trimming cost V 5 bases and J 0 bases; bases outside gene matches: 3. CDR1 is SGHVS, CDR2 FQNEAQ, per germline. TCRdb keeps only in-frame clones here, not all; method: immunoSEQ multiplex PCR. This sample has nearly 750,000 clones, with roughly two thirds found just once. This TCR was recovered from a woman younger than 45 in good health. The genes are TRBV7-8 and TRBJ1-1, with TRBD1 matching over 7 bases. Sequencing input: memory CD4+ T cells sorted from blood. The subset: CD45RA-negative fraction. CDR3 nucleotide sequence: TGTGCCAGCAGCCCGGGACAGATGAACACTGAAGCTTTCTTT. Translated: CASSPGQMNTEAFF.